These 23 T cell receptor beta chains originate from one sample sequenced in a study of blood T cell repertoires in COVID-19. Repertoires were generated with immunoSEQ multiplex PCR, while TCRdb's copy carries only in-frame clones and drops some. Among approximately 110,000 clones, over 75% were seen once, and the ten largest hold 32%. Material: peripheral blood. Receptor source: a woman older than 75 with acute or convalescent COVID-19.

The genes are TRBV19 and TRBJ2-2; TRBD1 matches at 9 bases. J was trimmed by 8 bases and V by 4 bases; bases with no gene match: 5. The CDR3 has 14 residues. Germline assignment: CDR1 LNHDA and CDR2 SQIVND (reference sequence). CDR3 bases: TGTGCCAGTAGTACGGGACAGGGTTGGGGGGAGCTGTTTTTT. It codes for CASSTGQGWGELFF.

The chain joins TRBV28 to TRBJ2-1; a possible D gene is TRBD2 (6 bases). This CDR3 has 14 residues. In germline, CDR1 is MDHEN, CDR2 SYDVKM. Trimming took off 6 bases at V and 6 bases at J, with 15 bases between the two ends. The CDR3 region is CASRIPGTSNEQFF. CDR3 in DNA: TGTGCCAGCAGGATCCCCGGGACTTCCAATGAGCAGTTCTTC. Supplemented by reference TRBV28 and TRBJ2-1, the full variable domain reads DVKVTQSSRYLVKRTGEKVFLECVQDMDHENMFWYRQDPGLGLRLIYFSYDVKMKEKGDIPEGYSVSREKKERFSLILESASTNQTSMYLCASRIPGTSNEQFFGPGTRLTVL.

This clone has a single count. The J gene is TRBJ2-5, the V gene TRBV7-9, with D unclear. CDR3 size: 14 residues. The germline gives CDR1 SEHNR, CDR2 FQNEAQ (reference sequence). V was trimmed by 7 bases and J by 5 bases, leaving 17 bases between them. The CDR3: CASTHPQPGETQYF. The CDR3 DNA reads TGTGCCAGCACCCACCCCCAACCCGGGGAGACCCAGTACTTC. Full variable domain (rest looked up from reference TRBV7-9 and TRBJ2-5): DTGVSQNPRHKITKRGQNVTFRCDPISEHNRLYWYRQTLGQGPEFLTYFQNEAQLEKSRLLSDRFSAERPKGSFSTLEIQRTEQGDSAMYLCASTHPQPGETQYFGPGTRLLVL.

The V and J genes are TRBV12-3 or TRBV12-4 and TRBJ1-5; weak D call: TRBD1 (5 bases). The CDR3 is 13 residues long. Trimming pared 8 bases from V and 4 bases from J, leaving 12 bases between. The chain's CDR3 is CASARRGNQPQHF. CDR3 sequence (DNA): TGTGCCAGCGCCAGAAGGGGTAATCAGCCCCAGCATTTT.

V and J are TRBV5-1 and TRBJ1-1; D may be TRBD1 (5 bases). Germline lookup yields CDR1 SGHRS and CDR2 YFSETQ. CDR3 length: 14 residues. V was shortened by 0 bases and J by 5 bases, with 11 bases between the two germline ends. CDR3 DNA sequence: TGCGCCAGCAGCTTGGGACAGTCAGGGACTGAAGCTTTCTTT. It is translated as CASSLGQSGTEAFF. The variable domain in full, with the rest retrieved from reference TRBV5-1 and TRBJ1-1, is KAGVTQTPRYLIKTRGQQVTLSCSPISGHRSVSWYQQTPGQGLQFLFEYFSETQRNKGNFPGRFSGRQFSNSRSEMNVSTLELGDSALYLCASSLGQSGTEAFFGQGTRLTVV.

The chain is built from TRBV5-1 and TRBJ1-3; 8 nucleotides agree with TRBD1. Germline CDR1 SGHRS, CDR2 YFSETQ. The junction had 5 bases not matched to a gene; V was cut back by 1 base and J by 2 bases. The length of the CDR3 is 16 residues. Here the CDR3 DNA reads TGCGCCAGCAGCTTGTACGGGACAGGAACTGGAAACACCATATATTTT. Protein product: CASSLYGTGTGNTIYF.

The CDR3 DNA reads TGTGCCAGCAGCCTGAGAGATGTCCCGCCCGGCGGTTCGGATACGCAGTATTTT. Translation gives CASSLRDVPPGGSDTQYF. The chain joins TRBV3-1 (or the pseudogene TRBV3-2) to TRBJ2-3; no definite D call. The length of the CDR3 is 18 residues. CDR1 is LGHDT and CDR2 is YNNKEL in the germline V gene (reference sequence). V lost 4 bases and J 6 bases, leaving 26 bases between the germline ends.

The V gene is TRBV7-3, the J gene TRBJ2-3; TRBD2 matches 11 bases. Losses at the gene ends were 5 bases for V and 4 bases for J; bases not matched to a gene: 5. CDR1 SGHTA and CDR2 FQGTGA come from the germline V gene. This CDR3 comprises 15 residues. DNA of the CDR3: TGTGCCAGCAGCCGTAGCGGGGGGGCCCCAGATACGCAGTATTTT. Its protein product is CASSRSGGAPDTQYF.

This clone was observed a handful of times. Here the CDR3 DNA reads TGTGCCAGCAGTTACGGAGCGGGGGGCTTGAAGTTCTCCTACGAGCAGTACTTC. Residues: CASSYGAGGLKFSYEQYF. J is TRBJ2-7 and V is TRBV6-2 or TRBV6-3; TRBD2 matches 9 bases. This CDR3 has 18 residues. CDR1 and CDR2 (germline): MNHEY, SVGEGT. After removal of 2 bases from V and 0 bases from J, the junction contained 11 bases not matched to a gene.

The rearrangement joins TRBV19 to TRBJ1-6, with D possibly TRBD1 on 6 matching bases. Trimming left V 6 bases short and J 7 bases short, with 13 bases between. This CDR3 contains 14 residues. Germline V gives CDR1 LNHDA, CDR2 SQIVND (reference sequence). CDR3 nucleotides: TGTGCCAGTAGCGACGGGACATACAATTCACCCCTCCACTTT. It encodes CASSDGTYNSPLHF.

V and J are TRBV7-8 and TRBJ2-2; unclear D gene. Trimming shortened V by 3 bases and J by 7 bases, and 3 bases separated the two germline ends. The CDR3 has 11 residues. CDR1 and CDR2 (germline): SGHVS, FQNEAQ. In DNA, the CDR3 is TGTGCCAGCAGCTTTCACGGGGAGCTGTTTTTT. Protein: CASSFHGELFF. Combining the CDR3 with reference TRBV7-8 and TRBJ2-2 gives the whole variable domain GAGVSQSPRYKVAKRGQDVALRCDPISGHVSLFWYQQALGQGPEFLTYFQNEAQLDKSGLPSDRFFAERPEGSVSTLKIQRTQQEDSAVYLCASSFHGELFFGEGSRLTVL.

Of note for this clone: Sequence at one end of the junction differs from germline and may be a read error. The chain uses TRBV19 and TRBJ1-5, with D possibly being TRBD1 (5 bases). The CDR3 covers 17 residues. The germline V gene has CDR1 LNHDA and CDR2 SQIVND (reference sequence). Here the CDR3 reads CASSIGTGTYSNQPQHF. The CDR3 bases are TGTGCCAGTAGCATAGGGACGGGAACTTATAGCAATCAGCCCCAGCATTTT.

V and J are TRBV19 and TRBJ1-5; D is perhaps TRBD1 (5 bases). Germline V CDR1 and CDR2: LNHDA, SQIVND (reference sequence). The CDR3 contains 14 residues. Trimming removed 3 bases at V and 7 bases at J, with 13 bases between. The CDR3 region is CASSMWQGGQPQHF. Here the CDR3 DNA reads TGTGCCAGTAGTATGTGGCAGGGAGGACAGCCCCAGCATTTT.

The chain uses TRBV7-8 and TRBJ2-5, with a tentative D call TRBD1 (6 bases). The ends were cut back, 5 bases at V and 3 bases at J, with 13 bases in the middle. The CDR3 sequence is 14 residues long. Germline CDR1 is SGHVS and CDR2 is FQNEAQ. This chain's CDR3 is CASSNWDNEETQYF. CDR3 in DNA: TGTGCCAGCAGCAACTGGGACAATGAAGAGACCCAGTACTTC.

The chain carries TRBV7-9 and TRBJ2-5, with D possibly TRBD2 on 5 matching bases. Germline CDR1 reads SEHNR; CDR2 reads FQNEAQ (reference sequence). V was pared by 5 bases and J by 4 bases, with 20 bases between. This CDR3 has 16 residues. As DNA, the CDR3 is TGTGCCAGCAGCCCTAAGCTGTCTAGCTTTGGAGAGACCCAGTACTTC. Encoded protein: CASSPKLSSFGETQYF.

This sequence joins TRBV9 and TRBJ2-2; 7 bases line up with TRBD1. V was pared by 3 bases and J by 3 bases, with 8 bases of the junction left unmatched. The CDR3 is made up of 16 amino acids. CDR1 and CDR2 from the germline V gene are SGDLS and YYNGEE. The CDR3, as DNA: TGTGCCAGCAGCGCTTCACAGGGGCGTTACACCGGGGAGCTGTTTTTT. Protein: CASSASQGRYTGELFF.

The J gene is TRBJ1-2, the V gene TRBV27, with D hard to call. This CDR3 is 14 amino acids long. V dropped 5 bases and J dropped 5 bases, with 15 bases sitting between them. CDR1 and CDR2 from the germline V gene are MNHEY and SMNVEV (reference sequence). The CDR3 DNA follows: TGTGCCAGCAGTCTCAAGACGCGAGGGTATGGCTACACCTTC. It translates to CASSLKTRGYGYTF.

The rearrangement links TRBV3-1 (or the pseudogene TRBV3-2) to TRBJ1-5; maybe TRBD1 (6 bases). Per germline, CDR1 LGHDT and CDR2 YNNKEL (reference sequence). Between the trimmed V and J ends, which lost 1 base and 7 bases, there was a span of 11 bases. The CDR3 has 14 amino acids. CDR3 region: CASSQAGGGQPQHF. CDR3 sequence (DNA): TGTGCCAGCAGCCAAGCGGGGGGCGGGCAGCCCCAGCATTTT.

The genes are TRBV20-1 and TRBJ1-1, with D unresolved. V shed 6 bases and J shed 5 bases, with 10 bases lying between them. Germline V gene sequence: CDR1 DFQATT, CDR2 SNEGSKA (reference sequence). The CDR3 consists of 11 residues. DNA of the CDR3: TGCAGTGCAAGCGGAAGTACTGAAGCTTTCTTT. Amino acids: CSASGSTEAFF.

This rearrangement joins TRBV19 to TRBJ2-2, with 10 positions matching TRBD1. The V gene's germline CDR1 is LNHDA and CDR2 SQIVND (reference sequence). This CDR3 has 16 amino acids. The J segment lost 6 bases and the V segment lost 5 bases, leaving 9 bases of the junction unmatched. CDR3 DNA sequence: TGTGCCAGTAGTGCAAGGGACAGGGGAAAGGCCGGGGAGCTGTTTTTT. Translation: CASSARDRGKAGELFF.

This clone was seen once. The genes are TRBV18 and TRBJ1-1, with TRBD1 matching 7 bases. Germline V gene data show CDR1 as KGHSH and CDR2 as LQKENI. Unmatched junction bases numbered 7, after V lost 2 bases and J lost 4 bases. CDR3 length: 15 residues. CDR3 protein: CASSPAEGAPTEAFF. The CDR3 DNA follows: TGTGCCAGCTCACCAGCCGAGGGGGCCCCCACTGAAGCTTTCTTT.

The V and J genes are TRBV28 and TRBJ1-4, with 10 bases fitting TRBD1. Trimming cost V 5 bases and J 7 bases; bases outside gene matches: 7. This CDR3 is built from 15 residues. Germline CDR1 is MDHEN and CDR2 is SYDVKM. CDR3 amino acids: CASSPPGQGFEKLFF. CDR3 DNA sequence: TGTGCCAGCAGTCCCCCGGGACAGGGGTTTGAAAAACTGTTTTTT. Variable domain in full (rest from reference TRBV28 and TRBJ1-4): DVKVTQSSRYLVKRTGEKVFLECVQDMDHENMFWYRQDPGLGLRLIYFSYDVKMKEKGDIPEGYSVSREKKERFSLILESASTNQTSMYLCASSPPGQGFEKLFFGSGTQLSVL.

The V gene is TRBV10-3, the J gene TRBJ1-1, with TRBD1 identical over 8 bases. CDR3 size: 12 residues. After removal of 10 bases from V and 1 base from J, the junction contained 2 bases not matched to a gene. From germline, CDR1 is ENHRY and CDR2 SYGVKD. This CDR3 is CATTGANTEAFF. DNA for the CDR3: TGTGCCACGACAGGGGCGAACACTGAAGCTTTCTTT.